This TCR beta chain was obtained from a study of blood T cell repertoires in COVID-19 (TCRdb year 2020). A note on the overall study: The collaborator samples originated in the United States, Italy and Spain and spanned the acute and convalescent phases of COVID-19. The material from the prospective study consisted of cDNA or gDNA derived from T cells, B-cell-depleted T cells, or PBMCs. Deeply sampled blood TCRbeta repertoires from subjects exposed to, actively infected with, or recovered from COVID-19 were included in the dataset. The repertoires were released in a freely available public database intended as a resource for research on the immune response to SARS-CoV-2. The samples were drawn from two sources: the first 160 participants of the ongoing ImmuneRACE study, and 1,000 to 1,500 subjects contributed by 6 global collaborators. Sample metadata almost always included a de-identified subject ID, COVID-19 status, age in years and sex. Where available, HLA class I and class II types were obtained from metadata supplied by the sample provider rather than from assay-based typing.

What the study reported, not specific to this receptor: How much clinical and demographic metadata was included differed by source and by participant, and the metadata was provided uncurated.

The collaborating institutions used their own protocols to collect whole blood in K2EDTA tubes. For TCRbeta analysis, collaborators shipped samples as frozen whole blood, isolated PBMCs, or DNA extracted from either of those sample types. The immunoSEQ Assay, a bias-controlled multiplex PCR, was used to amplify TCRbeta CDR3 regions from genomic DNA. The study's processing was this. Within the assay, amplification of reference gene primers was used to estimate how many nucleated cells each sample contained. To quantify the absolute abundance of each unique TCRbeta CDR3 rearrangement, sequence reads were collapsed and filtered. Productive Simpson clonality was computed per sample as the square root of Simpson's diversity index over productive rearrangements. TCRdb carries this immuneACCESS record with in-frame sequences only. Its versions omit some clonotypes, under half of them owing to an unresolved V gene in the studies checked, with the rest unexplained. V and J calls and clone size come straight from that table; D and trimming were deduced from the DNA. This sample is represented by roughly 190,000 clones; more than 75% of them were singletons. The ten top clones hold 5% to 6.5% of the sample.

The CDR3 spans 14 residues, from the cysteine through the phenylalanine. Only CDR3 DNA remains: 42 bases, in frame from the first base. The trim is 1 base for V and 1 base for J, with a gap of 7 bases between the germline ends. CDR1 and CDR2 are drawn from the germline V gene: MDHEN, SYDVKM. Of note for this clone: It has no known antigen specificity. No quality values exist for individual bases; no much larger clone is one base distant.

This sequence was found in a man aged 35 to 55 with active or convalescent COVID-19. The receptor chain draws on TRBV28 and TRBJ1-1, with a tentative D gene TRBD1 over 5 matching bases. The specimen sequenced was peripheral blood. The CDR3 region has the sequence CASSLSGQNTEAFF. The sequenced DNA: TGTGCCAGCAGTTTATCAGGGCAGAACACTGAAGCTTTCTTT.